In its sample, the clone carrying this TCR beta chain ranks as medium-sized. The antigen is undetermined. These data belong to a study of spatial heterogeneity in lung cancer. General study results and limits: Within tumors, counts of expanded alpha and beta TCRs tracked tumor mutation counts.

Stated time point: sample taken at primary tumor resection. TCRdb called the 5' RACE reads again in MiXCR, with one record for every CDR3 protein. The sample lists roughly 6,400 distinct CDR3 sequences; 6.5% to 8% were seen once. Sequenced here: lung tumor tissue, sampled at surgery. The TCR originated in a male donor with early-stage non-small cell lung cancer.

The CDR3 DNA sequence: TGTGCCAGCAGCCAAGGGGAAGCCGGTGGCTACACCTTC. It is translated as CASSQGEAGGYTF. J is TRBJ1-2 and V is TRBV3-1; D gene uncertain. The V gene lost 1 base and the J gene lost 7 bases, with 10 bases spanning the gap. This CDR3 comprises 13 residues. Looked up from germline, CDR1 is LGHDT and CDR2 is YNNKEL (reference sequence).